This TCR beta chain derives from a study of glioma-infiltrating T cells. The iRepertoire nested amplicon-rescue multiplex PCR amplified TCR alpha and beta CDR3s from RNA. TCRdb recomputed calls from the multiplex PCR reads with MiXCR, one row per CDR3 protein. The table lists over 120,000 distinct CDR3 sequences, roughly two fifths of them singletons. The length of the CDR3 is 12 residues. The V end was cut by 4 bases, the J end by 2 bases, with 8 bases between. Germline V gene lookup returns CDR1 DFQATT and CDR2 SNEGSKA (reference sequence). Sequenced sample: glioma tissue, nonneoplastic brain tissue, or PBMCs (not recorded which). This receptor was obtained from a human donor with low-grade glioma or glioblastoma, undergoing nonglioma brain surgery, or in good health (not recorded which). V and J are TRBV20-1 and TRBJ1-1; D gene unclear. The CDR3 loop is CSAKTGNTEAFF. The CDR3 nucleotides read TGCAGTGCTAAAACGGGAAACACTGAAGCTTTCTTT.